These T cell receptor beta chains were read from a single sample in a study of cytomegalovirus exposure and HLA in healthy donors. Measured with immunoSEQ multiplex PCR; TCRdb has only the in-frame clones, and not every one. The table lists about 210,000 clones, roughly 79% of them singletons. The material sequenced was PBMCs. These receptors all stem from a male donor in good health and CMV-seronegative. Both conserved end residues are part of each CDR3. The order of the fields is D gene, clone size, J gene, V gene, CDR3 protein, CDR3 DNA. D genes are given only for firm matches. Rows may omit the clone size; those that give it use once, few, many or a size class.

TRBD2	.	TRBJ2-3	TRBV6-4	CASSDGAGETDTQYF	TGTGCCAGCAGTGATGGAGCGGGAGAAACAGATACGCAGTATTTT
.	.	TRBJ2-5	TRBV5-1	CASGLAFQETQYF	TGCGCCAGCGGTCTAGCGTTCCAAGAGACCCAGTACTTC
.	.	TRBJ2-5	TRBV9	CASSVEEGFLETQYF	TGTGCCAGCAGCGTAGAGGAGGGTTTCTTGGAGACCCAGTACTTC
.	few	TRBJ2-7	TRBV29-1	CSVAEPRGAPPYEQYF	TGCAGCGTCGCAGAGCCTCGGGGGGCCCCTCCCTACGAGCAGTACTTC
.	.	TRBJ1-6	TRBV27	CASSPDLPAGSPLHF	TGTGCCAGCAGTCCGGACCTTCCGGCGGGTTCACCCCTCCACTTT
TRBD2	.	TRBJ2-3	TRBV2	CAITTSGGAGDTQYF	TGTGCCATCACGACTAGCGGGGGGGCCGGGGATACGCAGTATTTT
.	.	TRBJ1-3	TRBV29-1	CSVVEGSSGNTIYF	TGCAGCGTTGTGGAGGGAAGCTCTGGAAACACCATATATTTT
TRBD2	.	TRBJ2-2	TRBV30	CAWSATRTSGTTGELFF	TGTGCCTGGAGTGCGACTCGGACTAGCGGGACCACCGGGGAGCTGTTTTTT
TRBD2	.	TRBJ2-3	TRBV19	CASSTAGRSTDTQYF	TGTGCCAGTAGTACAGCGGGGAGGAGCACAGATACGCAGTATTTT
.	.	TRBJ2-7	TRBV25-1	CASTDMAGYEQYF	TGTGCCAGCACCGACATGGCGGGGTACGAGCAGTACTTC